This TCR beta chain was captured in a study of PD-1 and CTLA-4 blockade in melanoma. The CDR3 has 14 amino acids. Unmatched junction bases numbered 9, after V lost 8 bases and J lost 5 bases. From germline, CDR1 is MNHEY and CDR2 SMNVEV (reference sequence). The data were produced by immunoSEQ multiplex PCR, yet TCRdb's version contains in-frame clones alone and is incomplete. The table lists tens of thousands of clones, about 88% of them singletons. The sample was CD8+ T cells from peripheral blood, taken before anti-PD-1 treatment. The source is a human donor with melanoma. This rearrangement joins TRBV27 to TRBJ2-1, with 7 positions matching TRBD1. The CDR3 DNA sequence: TGTGCCAGCGGTAACAGGGGTCCTGACAATGAGCAGTTCTTC. It yields the protein CASGNRGPDNEQFF.